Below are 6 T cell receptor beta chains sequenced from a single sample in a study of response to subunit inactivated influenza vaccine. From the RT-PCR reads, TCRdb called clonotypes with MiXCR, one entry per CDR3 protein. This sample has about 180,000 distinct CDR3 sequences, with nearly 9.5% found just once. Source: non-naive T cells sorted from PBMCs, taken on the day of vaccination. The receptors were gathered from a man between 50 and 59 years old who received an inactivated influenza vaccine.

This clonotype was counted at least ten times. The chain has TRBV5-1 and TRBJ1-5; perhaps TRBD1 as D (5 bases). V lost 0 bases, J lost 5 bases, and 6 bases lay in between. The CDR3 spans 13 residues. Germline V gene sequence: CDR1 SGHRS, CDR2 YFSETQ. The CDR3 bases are TGCGCCAGCAGCTTGGTAGGGGATCAGCCCCAGCATTTT. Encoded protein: CASSLVGDQPQHF. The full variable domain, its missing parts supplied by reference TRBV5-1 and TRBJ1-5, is KAGVTQTPRYLIKTRGQQVTLSCSPISGHRSVSWYQQTPGQGLQFLFEYFSETQRNKGNFPGRFSGRQFSNSRSEMNVSTLELGDSALYLCASSLVGDQPQHFGDGTRLSIL.

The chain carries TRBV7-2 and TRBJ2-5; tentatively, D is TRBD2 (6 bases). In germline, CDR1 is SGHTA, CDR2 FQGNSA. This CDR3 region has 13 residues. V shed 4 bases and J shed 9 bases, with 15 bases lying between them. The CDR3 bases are TGTGCCAGCAGCTCCACTGGGGGGATGGCCCAGTACTTC. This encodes CASSSTGGMAQYF.

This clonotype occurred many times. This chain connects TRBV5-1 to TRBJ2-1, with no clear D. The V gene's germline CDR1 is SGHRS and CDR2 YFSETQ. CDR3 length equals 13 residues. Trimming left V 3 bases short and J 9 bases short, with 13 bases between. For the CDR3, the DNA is TGCGCCAGCAGCTGGGGAACGGCCTTTGAGCAGTTCTTC. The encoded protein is CASSWGTAFEQFF. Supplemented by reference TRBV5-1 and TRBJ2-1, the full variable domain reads KAGVTQTPRYLIKTRGQQVTLSCSPISGHRSVSWYQQTPGQGLQFLFEYFSETQRNKGNFPGRFSGRQFSNSRSEMNVSTLELGDSALYLCASSWGTAFEQFFGPGTRLTVL.

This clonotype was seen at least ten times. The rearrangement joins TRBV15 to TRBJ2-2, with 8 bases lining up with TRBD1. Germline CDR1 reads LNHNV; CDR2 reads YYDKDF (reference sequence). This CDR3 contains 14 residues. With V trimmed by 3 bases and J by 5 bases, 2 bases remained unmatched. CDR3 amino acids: CATSRDRVTGELFF. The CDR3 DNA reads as TGTGCCACCAGCAGGGACAGGGTAACCGGGGAGCTGTTTTTT.

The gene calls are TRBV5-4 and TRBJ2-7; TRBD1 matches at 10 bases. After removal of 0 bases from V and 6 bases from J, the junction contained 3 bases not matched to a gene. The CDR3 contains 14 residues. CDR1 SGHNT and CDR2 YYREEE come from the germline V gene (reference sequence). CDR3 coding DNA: TGTGCCAGCAGCTTGGTAGGGACAGGGGTCGAGCAGTACTTC. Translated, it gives CASSLVGTGVEQYF.

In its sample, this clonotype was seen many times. The CDR3 DNA sequence: TGTGCCAGCAGTACAGGTCCCTTCGAGCAGTACTTC. This codes for CASSTGPFEQYF. This rearrangement joins TRBV6-5 to TRBJ2-7; possibly TRBD1 for D (5 bases). The CDR3 has 12 residues. Trimming stripped 5 bases from V and 6 bases from J, with 11 bases between. Germline CDR1 is MNHEY and CDR2 is SVGAGI.